Presented here are 14 T cell receptor beta chains from one specimen sequenced in a study of CD8+CD57+ T cells in acquired aplastic anemia. Only patients with CD8+CD57+ cell expansion on flow cytometry were chosen for sequencing. The template used for profiling TCR beta VDJ and CDR3 was genomic DNA. TCRdb itself ran the reads through MiXCR, one entry per CDR3 protein. The sample shows around 500,000 distinct CDR3 sequences, around 33% of them seen only once. Sequenced input: sorted CD4+, CD8+, or CD8+CD57+ T cells (not recorded which) from PBMCs. The receptors originated from a human donor with aplastic anemia.

V usage is TRBV7-6 and J usage is TRBJ2-5; 7 nucleotides agree with TRBD2. Germline V lookup: CDR1 SGHVS, CDR2 FNYEAQ. The CDR3 is made up of 23 amino acids. V shed 8 bases, J shed 2 bases, and the junction held 35 bases outside the gene matches. CDR3 DNA: TGTGCCAGCCTTCACCAATGGGGGGGATTAGGCAGGCCCGGCCCCGGGTATCAAGAGACCCAGTACTTC. As protein: CASLHQWGGLGRPGPGYQETQYF.

This clonotype was detected a few times. This rearrangement joins TRBV24-1 to TRBJ2-3, with TRBD1 matching 10 bases. Germline V gives CDR1 KGHDR, CDR2 SFDVKD. V dropped 5 bases and J dropped 4; count of bases not matched to a gene: 8. This CDR3 has 16 amino acids. The CDR3 protein is CATSAMDRGFADTQYF. The CDR3 DNA is TGTGCCACCAGTGCCATGGACAGGGGGTTCGCAGATACGCAGTATTTT.

This clonotype has ten or more counts. Written as DNA, the CDR3 is TGTGCCAGCAGTCCTACAGGGGGACGAGGTGGCTACACCTTC. It is translated as CASSPTGGRGGYTF. The genes are TRBV12-3 or TRBV12-4 and TRBJ1-2; 8 positions match TRBD1. The length of the CDR3 is 14 residues. Unmatched junction bases numbered 9, after V lost 5 bases and J lost 7 bases.

In its sample, this clonotype was seen many times. J is TRBJ1-6 and V is TRBV9; D gene unclear. V dropped 6 bases and J dropped 7 bases, with 8 bases sitting between them. Per germline, CDR1 SGDLS and CDR2 YYNGEE. CDR3 length equals 12 residues. The CDR3 DNA reads as TGTGCCAGCATCAGACTAAATTCACCCCTCCACTTT. Protein sequence: CASIRLNSPLHF. Filled out from reference TRBV9 and TRBJ1-6, the complete variable domain reads DSGVTQTPKHLITATGQRVTLRCSPRSGDLSVYWYQQSLDQGLQFLIQYYNGEERAKGNILERFSAQQFPDLHSELNLSSLELGDSALYFCASIRLNSPLHFGNGTRLTVT.

The V call is TRBV20-1, the J call TRBJ1-6, with D perhaps TRBD1 (6 bases). V shed 6 bases and J shed 0 bases, with 15 bases lying between them. Looked up from germline, CDR1 is DFQATT and CDR2 is SNEGSKA (reference sequence). CDR3 length equals 16 residues. In DNA, the CDR3 is TGCAGTGCCTCGGACAGAAGGAGCTCCTATAATTCACCCCTCCACTTT. Amino acid sequence: CSASDRRSSYNSPLHF.

This clonotype was detected ten times or more. The V and J genes are TRBV24-1 and TRBJ2-1, with D perhaps being TRBD1 or TRBD2 (5 bases each). CDR1 and CDR2 from the germline V gene are KGHDR and SFDVKD. The ends were cut back, 5 bases at V and 2 bases at J, with 12 bases in the middle. The CDR3 totals 15 residues. The CDR3 sequence: CATSAPRGPYNEQFF. The CDR3 nucleotides read TGTGCCACCAGTGCCCCCCGGGGACCCTACAATGAGCAGTTCTTC.

This clonotype was counted a few times. The J gene is TRBJ1-2, the V gene TRBV4-1; D uncertain. The ends were cut back, 0 bases at V and 4 bases at J, with 9 bases in the middle. The CDR3 consists of 14 residues. Germline V lookup: CDR1 MGHRA, CDR2 YSYEKL. This CDR3 reads CASSQDKQSYGYTF. In DNA, the CDR3 is TGCGCCAGCAGCCAAGACAAGCAGTCCTATGGCTACACCTTC.

V gene TRBV5-6 combines with J gene TRBJ2-5, with D maybe TRBD1 (6 bases). Trimming stripped 3 bases from V and 5 bases from J, with 17 bases between. Germline assignment: CDR1 SGHDT and CDR2 YYEEEE. The CDR3 extends over 15 amino acids. CDR3 sequence (DNA): TGTGCCAGCAGCTCCCCTGGGTGGGGGCGGGAGACCCAGTACTTC. It specifies CASSSPGWGRETQYF. Full variable domain (remainder filled in from reference TRBV5-6 and TRBJ2-5): DAGVTQSPTHLIKTRGQQVTLRCSPKSGHDTVSWYQQALGQGPQFIFQYYEEEERQRGNFPDRFSGHQFPNYSSELNVNALLLGDSALYLCASSSPGWGRETQYFGPGTRLLVL.

V usage is TRBV11-2 and J usage is TRBJ2-6, with D tentatively TRBD1 (6 bases). The germline V gene has CDR1 SGHAT and CDR2 FQNNGV. The CDR3 contains 20 residues. Trimming stripped 0 bases from V and 0 bases from J, with 18 bases between. The CDR3 DNA follows: TGTGCCAGCAGCTTAGACCACTCAGGGGCCTCATCCTCTGGGGCCAACGTCCTGACTTTC. The encoded protein is CASSLDHSGASSSGANVLTF.

This clonotype was detected many times. V is TRBV19 and J is TRBJ1-6, with no clear D. Trimming removed 7 bases from V and 5 bases from J, with 9 bases in between. The CDR3 length is 13 residues. The germline V gene encodes CDR1 LNHDA and CDR2 SQIVND (reference sequence). CDR3 nucleotides: TGTGCCAGTAATGGGGAAAATAATTCACCCCTCCACTTT. It translates to CASNGENNSPLHF.

Details on this clonotype: Given a much more abundant clone one base away, this may be a read error. The chain is built from TRBV7-3 and TRBJ2-1, with TRBD2 matching 7 bases. The CDR3 spans 16 residues. Germline V lookup: CDR1 SGHTA, CDR2 FQGTGA. CDR3 protein: CTSSLASGSSYNEQFF. The DNA of the CDR3 is TGTACCAGCAGCTTAGCTAGCGGTAGCTCCTACAATGAGCAGTTCTTC.

The chain recombines TRBV2 with TRBJ2-7, with unresolved D. The CDR3 covers 13 residues. With 3 bases removed from V and 3 bases from J, the gap between germline ends came to 9 bases. Germline CDR1 and CDR2: SNHLY and FYNNEI. The CDR3 sequence: CASSEAQFYEQYF. The CDR3 nucleotides read TGTGCCAGCAGTGAGGCACAATTCTACGAGCAGTACTTC.

The chain is built from TRBV24-1 and TRBJ1-1, with D perhaps matching TRBD1 (6 bases). The CDR3 totals 15 residues. Germline CDR1 and CDR2: KGHDR and SFDVKD. V lost 4 bases and J 0 bases, leaving 11 bases between the germline ends. The chain's CDR3 is CATSEPGHLNTEAFF. CDR3 sequence (DNA): TGTGCCACCAGTGAGCCGGGACATTTGAACACTGAAGCTTTCTTT.

This clonotype was counted at least ten times. The chain recombines TRBV20-1 with TRBJ2-3; D remains ambiguous. The germline V and J ends were trimmed by 6 bases and 0 bases, with 10 bases remaining between them. The CDR3 covers 13 residues. Germline-derived CDR1 and CDR2 are DFQATT and SNEGSKA (reference sequence). CDR3 in amino acids: CSALDTSTDTQYF. CDR3 nucleotides: TGCAGTGCCCTAGACACTAGCACAGATACGCAGTATTTT.